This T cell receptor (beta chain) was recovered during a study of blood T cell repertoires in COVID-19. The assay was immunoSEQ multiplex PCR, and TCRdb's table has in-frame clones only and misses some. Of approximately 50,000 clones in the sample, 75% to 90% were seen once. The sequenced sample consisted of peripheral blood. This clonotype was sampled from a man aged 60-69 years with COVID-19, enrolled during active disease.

The DNA for the CDR3 is TGTGCCAGCAGCTGGGCGGGTGAGCAGTACTTC. Translation: CASSWAGEQYF. The chain carries TRBV7-2 and TRBJ2-7; D is possibly TRBD2 (5 bases). Germline V gene data show CDR1 as SGHTA and CDR2 as FQGNSA. V lost 4 bases and J lost 7, with 8 bases in between. The CDR3 runs to 11 residues.